The sequence of this T cell receptor beta chain was determined in a study of cytomegalovirus exposure and HLA in healthy donors. A multiplex PCR was run with 60 Vbeta primers and 13 Jbeta primers. TCRdb keeps only in-frame clones here, not all; method: immunoSEQ multiplex PCR. The table has roughly 200,000 clones, about 80% seen once; the top ten hold roughly 0.76%. The V end lost 8 bases, the J end lost 5 bases, and 22 bases lay between the germline ends. Per the germline V gene, CDR1 is WNHNN and CDR2 is SYGVQD (reference sequence). This CDR3 region has 15 residues. The chain is built from TRBV10-1 and TRBJ2-7, with a tentative D call TRBD2 (6 bases). The sample comprised PBMCs. This TCR derives from a woman between 40 and 50 years old in good health and CMV-seronegative. The CDR3 coding sequence is TGCGCCAGCGCCGGCAGCGGGCCCCATCTGCACGAGCAGTACTTC. It is translated as CASAGSGPHLHEQYF.